This T cell receptor (beta chain) is from a study of radiotherapy plus CTLA-4 blockade in lung cancer. Findings and caveats of the study: Interferon-beta, together with early blood T cell clone dynamics, reportedly best predicted response. In blood, TCR clones derived from the tumor expanded after radiotherapy plus ipilimumab.

The CDR3 is 15 amino acids. Trimming removed 2 bases from V and 8 bases from J; junction bases left unmatched: 5. Germline CDR1 is MNHNS and CDR2 is SASEGT. It was focal radiation plus CTLA-4 blockade with ipilimumab that patients with chemo-refractory metastatic non-small-cell lung cancer received. As to this clone: Its antigen is currently unknown.

Clones were read by immunoSEQ multiplex PCR, and TCRdb kept only the in-frame ones, dropping some. This table has about 78,000 clones, around 88% appearing once. The receptor's source is a human donor with non-small cell lung cancer who had a partial response to radiotherapy plus ipilimumab. The input for sequencing was peripheral blood, taken from a patient treated with radiotherapy plus ipilimumab. The chain uses TRBV6-1 and TRBJ1-4, with 10 positions matching TRBD1. The DNA for the CDR3 is TGTGCCAGCAGTGAATGGGACAGGGGCCGGGAAAAACTGTTTTTT. This sequence encodes CASSEWDRGREKLFF.